The 14 T cell receptor beta chains given below trace back to one sample, sequenced in a study of T cell changes during pregnancy in multiple sclerosis. The assay was immunoSEQ multiplex PCR, and TCRdb's table has in-frame clones only and misses some. In the table there are 100,000 to 130,000 clones, just under 95% of which are singletons. The source was peripheral blood, collected in the third trimester of pregnancy. Receptors originate from a female donor in good health, enrolled as a control in a pregnancy study.

This clone occurred once. The chain has TRBV15 and TRBJ2-7, with TRBD1 matching 7 bases. The CDR3 is 16 amino acids. Germline V gene data show CDR1 as LNHNV and CDR2 as YYDKDF (reference sequence). With V trimmed by 0 bases and J by 3 bases, 8 bases remained unmatched. The CDR3 coding sequence is TGTGCCACCAGCAGAGAGAAGGGGGCGGTTTACTACGAGCAGTACTTC. Translating gives CATSREKGAVYYEQYF.

The chain carries TRBV5-1 and TRBJ1-1, with no clear D. V lost 4 bases and J 3 bases, leaving 10 bases between the germline ends. CDR1 SGHRS and CDR2 YFSETQ come from the germline V gene. The CDR3 loop spans 13 amino acids. The CDR3 DNA follows: TGCGCCAGCAGCGGACCGGGAGACACTGAAGCTTTCTTT. It specifies CASSGPGDTEAFF.

This sequence joins TRBV6-1 and TRBJ1-2; D is ambiguous. The CDR3 contains 12 residues. V lost 2 bases to trimming and J lost 8 bases, with 9 bases between them. Germline CDR1 is MNHNS and CDR2 is SASEGT. Written as DNA, the CDR3 is TGTGCCAGCAGTGAACAGGCGTGGGGCTACACCTTC. This sequence encodes CASSEQAWGYTF.

The rearrangement joins TRBV9 to TRBJ2-3, with a weak D call TRBD1 (6 bases). CDR1 is SGDLS and CDR2 is YYNGEE in the germline V gene. The CDR3 runs to 14 residues. Trimming cost V 4 bases and J 8 bases, with 17 bases left between them. CDR3 loop: CASSPQGGLGTQYF. CDR3 DNA sequence: TGTGCCAGCAGCCCCCAAGGGGGTTTAGGTACGCAGTATTTT.

Only a few counts were recorded for this clone. J is TRBJ1-5 and V is TRBV2, with TRBD1 as a possible D gene (6 bases). Trimming stripped 2 bases from V and 3 bases from J, with 11 bases between. This CDR3 spans 15 amino acids. From germline, CDR1 is SNHLY and CDR2 FYNNEI. DNA for the CDR3: TGTGCCAGCAGTGAACCACAGGGATCCAATCAGCCCCAGCATTTT. Its translation is CASSEPQGSNQPQHF.

The chain links TRBV27 to TRBJ2-5; 7 bases align to TRBD1. Germline V gives CDR1 MNHEY, CDR2 SMNVEV (reference sequence). The CDR3 loop spans 13 amino acids. V shed 8 bases, J shed 5 bases, and the junction held 8 bases outside the gene matches. CDR3 in DNA: TGTGCCAGCCAGCCGACAGGGATGGAGACCCAGTACTTC. Protein: CASQPTGMETQYF.

The V call is TRBV30, the J call TRBJ1-6; D unclear. This CDR3 contains 14 residues. Trimming left V 1 base short and J 7 bases short, with 11 bases between. Germline-derived CDR1 and CDR2 are GTSNPN and SVGIG (reference sequence). The CDR3 DNA follows: TGTGCCTGGAGTGCAGTAAGAGGGAATTCACCCCTCCACTTT. It specifies CAWSAVRGNSPLHF.

The chain uses TRBV4-1 and TRBJ1-1, with 7 nucleotides matching TRBD1. V lost 0 bases, J lost 1 base, and 2 bases stayed unmatched. Per germline, CDR1 MGHRA and CDR2 YSYEKL. The CDR3 runs 15 residues. The CDR3 reads CASSQDWDRNTEAFF. The CDR3 DNA sequence: TGCGCCAGCAGCCAAGATTGGGACAGGAACACTGAAGCTTTCTTT.

The genes are TRBV25-1 and TRBJ1-2; the D gene is possibly TRBD1 (5 bases). This CDR3 has 14 amino acids. Germline V CDR1 and CDR2: MGHDK, SYGVNS. The V end lost 6 bases, the J end lost 1 base, and 12 bases lay between the germline ends. The CDR3 reads CASRVGGDNYGYTF. For the CDR3, the DNA is TGTGCCAGCAGGGTCGGAGGGGATAACTATGGCTACACCTTC.

The chain carries TRBV18 and TRBJ1-1, with no clear D. Germline V CDR1 and CDR2: KGHSH, LQKENI. V lost 2 bases and J 3 bases, leaving 7 bases between the germline ends. The CDR3 is 13 residues long. The CDR3 DNA follows: TGTGCCAGCTCACCAGGGCGGGACACTGAAGCTTTCTTT. Its protein product is CASSPGRDTEAFF.

The chain combines TRBV7-3 with TRBJ2-5, with a possible D match to TRBD1 (5 bases). The CDR3 loop spans 14 amino acids. The germline gives CDR1 SGHTA, CDR2 FQGTGA. The germline V and J ends were trimmed by 2 bases and 3 bases, with 10 bases remaining between them. CDR3 sequence: CASSLQGAKETQYF. For the CDR3, the DNA is TGTGCCAGCAGCTTACAAGGGGCGAAAGAGACCCAGTACTTC.

This rearrangement joins TRBV7-2 to TRBJ2-1, with a possible D match to TRBD2 (5 bases). CDR1 is SGHTA, CDR2 FQGNSA, per germline. The CDR3 runs 16 residues. V shed 5 bases and J shed 5 bases, with 19 bases lying between them. CDR3 in DNA: TGTGCCAGCAGCCCACGGATTCCCGGGATTAACAATGAGCAGTTCTTC. This translates into CASSPRIPGINNEQFF. Full variable domain (outside the CDR3, taken from reference TRBV7-2 and TRBJ2-1): GAGVSQSPSNKVTEKGKDVELRCDPISGHTALYWYRQSLGQGLEFLIYFQGNSAPDKSGLPSDRFSAERTGGSVSTLTIQRTQQEDSAVYLCASSPRIPGINNEQFFGPGTRLTVL.

The rearrangement uses TRBV6-1 and TRBJ1-2; 10 bases are a match to TRBD1. This CDR3 region has 15 residues. Germline CDR1 and CDR2: MNHNS and SASEGT. V was clipped by 5 bases and J by 0 bases; unmatched bases: 3. The CDR3 coding sequence is TGTGCCAGCAGTACGGGGACAGGGGCTAACTATGGCTACACCTTC. Amino acid sequence: CASSTGTGANYGYTF.

The rearrangement links TRBV12-5 to TRBJ1-3, with unresolved D. Germline values: CDR1 LGHNT, CDR2 FRNRAP. Trimming removed 6 bases from V and 5 bases from J, with 11 bases in between. This CDR3 region has 13 residues. CDR3 sequence reads: CASGILNRNTIYF. The CDR3 coding sequence is TGTGCTAGTGGCATCCTAAATCGAAACACCATATATTTT.